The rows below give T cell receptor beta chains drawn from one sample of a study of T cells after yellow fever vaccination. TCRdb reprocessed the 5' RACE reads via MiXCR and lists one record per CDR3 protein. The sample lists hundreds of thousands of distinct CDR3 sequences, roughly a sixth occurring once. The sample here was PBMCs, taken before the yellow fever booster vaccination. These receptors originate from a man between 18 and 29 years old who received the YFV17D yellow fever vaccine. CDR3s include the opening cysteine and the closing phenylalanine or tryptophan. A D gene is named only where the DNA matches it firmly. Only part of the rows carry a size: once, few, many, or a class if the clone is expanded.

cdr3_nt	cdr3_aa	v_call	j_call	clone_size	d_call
TGTGCCAGCAGCCAAGACGAACTTCGGAACACTGAAGCTTTCTTT	CASSQDELRNTEAFF	TRBV14	TRBJ1-1	few	NA
TGTGCCACCAGCAGGGCTACCCCGGAGACCCAGTACTTC	CATSRATPETQYF	TRBV15	TRBJ2-5	few	NA
TGTGCTAGCAGCTTAAGCGTACGCTCCTACAATGAGCAGTTCTTC	CASSLSVRSYNEQFF	TRBV7-7	TRBJ2-1	NA	NA
TGTGCCAGCAGCTCGGCGGGACAGGAAGCTTTCTTT	CASSSAGQEAFF	TRBV7-3	TRBJ1-1	many	TRBD1
TGTGCTAGCAGACGAACACCGCTTCAGGACGGGGAGCTGTTTTTT	CASRRTPLQDGELFF	TRBV7-7	TRBJ2-2	few	NA
TGTGCCAGCAACTTAGGACAGGGGCTTAATGAAAAACTGTTTTTT	CASNLGQGLNEKLFF	TRBV9	TRBJ1-4	NA	TRBD1
TGTGCCAGCAGTTATGGAGGATCCTATAATTCACCCCTCCACTTT	CASSYGGSYNSPLHF	TRBV6-5	TRBJ1-6	NA	NA
TGCAGCGTCGCCCGGGACTTAGCTTGGGATACGCAGTATTTT	CSVARDLAWDTQYF	TRBV29-1	TRBJ2-3	NA	NA
TGTGCCAGCAGTTACTCAGTCAGCGGGGGGGCGGATAGAGAGACCCAGTACTTC	CASSYSVSGGADRETQYF	TRBV6-6	TRBJ2-5	few	TRBD2
TGTGCCAGCAGCCAACCGACAGGACAGATTCAGTATTTT	CASSQPTGQIQYF	TRBV7-2	TRBJ2-3	few	NA
TGTGCCAGCAGGGACAGGGTCCGGGAGACCCAGTACTTC	CASRDRVRETQYF	TRBV7-9	TRBJ2-5	NA	TRBD1
TGCGCCAGCGGGGGGACCACCGGGGAGCTGTTTTTT	CASGGTTGELFF	TRBV5-1	TRBJ2-2	few	NA
TGTGCCAGCAGCTTGTACGCAGGGGTGGAGACCCAGTACTTC	CASSLYAGVETQYF	TRBV5-5	TRBJ2-5	NA	NA
TGTGCCAGCAGTCCCCTCCCCTCCTACAATGAGCAGTTCTTC	CASSPLPSYNEQFF	TRBV27	TRBJ2-1	few	NA
TGCGCCAGCACTAACCAAGATCTACTAGCGGGGGGGGTACAAGAGACCCAGTACTTC	CASTNQDLLAGGVQETQYF	TRBV4-1	TRBJ2-5	NA	TRBD2
TGCAGTGCTAGAAGTCCAGGATTCAAGGGAGGCACAGATACGCAGTATTTT	CSARSPGFKGGTDTQYF	TRBV20-1	TRBJ2-3	many	NA
TGCAGTGCTCTTGGGGGATATCAGGGGTTGGTACCCCTCCACTTT	CSALGGYQGLVPLHF	TRBV20-1	TRBJ1-6	few	NA
TGTGCCAGCAGTGACTCGGGACTAGCGGGGGTAAATGAGCAGTTCTTC	CASSDSGLAGVNEQFF	TRBV2	TRBJ2-1	few	TRBD2
TGTGCCAGCAGCGAGATTAGGGTTGGTGCTGAAGCTTTCTTT	CASSEIRVGAEAFF	TRBV2	TRBJ1-1	NA	NA
TGTGCCAGCAGCCAAGATTGGGCGGGGGCCACTGAAGCTTTCTTT	CASSQDWAGATEAFF	TRBV14	TRBJ1-1	few	NA
TGTGCCAGCAGCTCCCTGGGTTTTGCGGGGGCCCGGGGAGAGACCCAGTACTTC	CASSSLGFAGARGETQYF	TRBV11-2	TRBJ2-5	NA	NA
TGTGCCAGCAGCGTAGAAGCCGGTCGCGGGAATTCACCCCTCCACTTT	CASSVEAGRGNSPLHF	TRBV9	TRBJ1-6	few	NA
TGTGCCAGCAGTTCGTGGGGGCCGGGCACCGGGGAGCTGTTTTTT	CASSSWGPGTGELFF	TRBV6-2/TRBV6-3	TRBJ2-2	few	NA
TGTGCCAGCAGCTTTCGGGACGAGCAGTACTTC	CASSFRDEQYF	TRBV5-5	TRBJ2-7	NA	NA
TGTGCCAGCAGTTACTCGAGCCAAGGGGGAAGCTCCTACAATGAGCAGTTCTTC	CASSYSSQGGSSYNEQFF	TRBV6-2/TRBV6-3	TRBJ2-1	once	NA
TGTGCCAGCAGTTTAAGCGGGGGGGCCGCGGATACGCAGTATTTT	CASSLSGGAADTQYF	TRBV12-3/TRBV12-4	TRBJ2-3	NA	TRBD2
TGCGCCAGCAGCTTGGCCCCAGGTCGGAACTCACCCCTCCACTTT	CASSLAPGRNSPLHF	TRBV5-1	TRBJ1-6	NA	NA
TGCAGCGTTGAAGGAGCGGGGGGGCCGAATGAGCAGTTCTTC	CSVEGAGGPNEQFF	TRBV29-1	TRBJ2-1	few	TRBD2
TGTGCCAGCAGCAGAGGGACAGGGGCGCGCGAGACCCAGTACTTC	CASSRGTGARETQYF	TRBV5-6	TRBJ2-5	NA	TRBD1
TGCGCCAGCTCCGGTGGGGCTGGGGCCAACGTCCTGACTTTC	CASSGGAGANVLTF	TRBV5-1	TRBJ2-6	many	NA
TGTGCCAGCAGCCCCCGCCCGACGGATGAAGCTTTCTTT	CASSPRPTDEAFF	TRBV7-9	TRBJ1-1	few	NA
TGTGCCAGCACCGAGGGGGGCAACTCCTATAATTCACCCCTCCACTTT	CASTEGGNSYNSPLHF	TRBV9	TRBJ1-6	few	NA
TGTGCCAGCTCACCAGTCACGAGCGGGGGGTACTCTGGCACAGATACGCAGTATTTT	CASSPVTSGGYSGTDTQYF	TRBV18	TRBJ2-3	many	TRBD2
TGTGCCAGCAGTTACGTAGCGGAGAGCTATGGCTACACCTTC	CASSYVAESYGYTF	TRBV6-5	TRBJ1-2	NA	NA
TGTGCCTGGAGAGTCCCATGGGACAGCGACCGCTCTGGGGCCAACGTCCTGACTTTC	CAWRVPWDSDRSGANVLTF	TRBV30	TRBJ2-6	NA	TRBD1
TGTGCCAGCAGCACACGGGACTTTAGGGGCTACACCTTC	CASSTRDFRGYTF	TRBV9	TRBJ1-2	NA	NA
TGTGCCAGCAGCTCGACGCCCGGGGAGCTGTTTTTT	CASSSTPGELFF	TRBV7-2	TRBJ2-2	NA	NA
TGTGCCAGCAGCTTTGATGGGTGGGAGCAGTACTTC	CASSFDGWEQYF	TRBV7-9	TRBJ2-7	NA	NA
TGTGCCAGCAGCAGGACTCACGGGAACTCCTACGAGCAGTACTTC	CASSRTHGNSYEQYF	TRBV6-5	TRBJ2-7	NA	NA
TGCGCCAGCAGCCAAGATCGGAACACTGAAGCTTTCTTT	CASSQDRNTEAFF	TRBV4-3	TRBJ1-1	many	NA
TGTGCCAGCTCACCTAATCAAAATTCCGAGCAGTACTTC	CASSPNQNSEQYF	TRBV18	TRBJ2-7	NA	NA
TGTGCCAGCTCACCACCGCGAACGGGTGCAGATACGCAGTATTTT	CASSPPRTGADTQYF	TRBV18	TRBJ2-3	few	NA
TGTGCCAGCAGTTTGGACAGTGGGAGCACAGATACGCAGTATTTT	CASSLDSGSTDTQYF	TRBV12-3/TRBV12-4	TRBJ2-3	NA	NA
TGTGCCAGCAGCTTATACCTGCGGGGGGCCCGATACAATGAGCAGTTCTTC	CASSLYLRGARYNEQFF	TRBV7-2	TRBJ2-1	NA	TRBD2
TGTGCCAGCAGTGCGGGGTTCGAAGCTTTCTTT	CASSAGFEAFF	TRBV12-3/TRBV12-4	TRBJ1-1	few	NA
TGTGCCAGCAGTGCGACAGGGAGTCAGCCCCAGCATTTT	CASSATGSQPQHF	TRBV2	TRBJ1-5	many	TRBD1
TGTGCCAGCTCACCACGGACAGCTATGGGTGATAGCAATCAGCCCCAGCATTTT	CASSPRTAMGDSNQPQHF	TRBV18	TRBJ1-5	NA	NA
TGTGCCAGCAGCCACTTCGACAGGGGTGGCTACACCTTC	CASSHFDRGGYTF	TRBV4-2	TRBJ1-2	NA	TRBD1
TGTGCCAGCAGCTGGACTAGCCTGGGACAGGGGGCTAACTATGGCTACACCTTC	CASSWTSLGQGANYGYTF	TRBV7-2	TRBJ1-2	NA	TRBD1
TGTGCCTGGAGTTCGGGACAGATCTCTGGGGCCAACGTCCTGACTTTC	CAWSSGQISGANVLTF	TRBV30	TRBJ2-6	NA	TRBD1
TGTGCCAGCAGTTACCACCCAGGGGGAACCGGGGAGCTGTTTTTT	CASSYHPGGTGELFF	TRBV6-6	TRBJ2-2	NA	TRBD1
TGTGCCAGCAGCTTGGACAGGGGCCCAGTTGTCTATGGCTACACCTTC	CASSLDRGPVVYGYTF	TRBV7-9	TRBJ1-2	NA	TRBD1
TGTGCCAGCGGCGAGACGCAGCAGGAGACCCAGTACTTC	CASGETQQETQYF	TRBV7-3	TRBJ2-5	NA	NA
TGTGCCAGCAGCCCCCACAGGGGGGTTCAAGAGACCCAGTACTTC	CASSPHRGVQETQYF	TRBV7-9	TRBJ2-5	few	TRBD1
TGTGCCAGCAGTTGGGACAGGGTCTACGAGCAGTACTTC	CASSWDRVYEQYF	TRBV12-3/TRBV12-4	TRBJ2-7	NA	TRBD1
TGTGCCAGCACCACTGGGGGACCTTCGAATGAAAAACTGTTTTTT	CASTTGGPSNEKLFF	TRBV27	TRBJ1-4	few	NA
TGCGCCAGCAGCTGGGACACCAATTCACCCCTCCACTTT	CASSWDTNSPLHF	TRBV5-1	TRBJ1-6	few	NA
TGTGCCAGCAGCCGACAGGGTTCCCATGGCTACACCTTC	CASSRQGSHGYTF	TRBV12-3/TRBV12-4	TRBJ1-2	few	TRBD1